This TCR beta chain appears in the sequencing data of a study of immune characterization of retroperitoneal liposarcoma. TCRdb analysed the PCR reads with MiXCR anew, one entry per CDR3 protein. The sample lists over 10,000 distinct CDR3 sequences; approximately 50% were seen once. V lost 5 bases and J 0 bases, leaving 14 bases between the germline ends. Germline assignment: CDR1 WNHNN and CDR2 SYGVQD (reference sequence). The CDR3 has 15 residues. This clonotype was detected a few times. The specimen sequenced was tumor tissue. The receptor comes from a female donor with retroperitoneal liposarcoma. The chain combines TRBV10-1 with TRBJ2-7; unclear D gene. DNA for the CDR3: TGCGCCAGCAGTTCTACAAGGCCTAGCTCCTACGAGCAGTACTTC. It codes for CASSSTRPSSYEQYF.